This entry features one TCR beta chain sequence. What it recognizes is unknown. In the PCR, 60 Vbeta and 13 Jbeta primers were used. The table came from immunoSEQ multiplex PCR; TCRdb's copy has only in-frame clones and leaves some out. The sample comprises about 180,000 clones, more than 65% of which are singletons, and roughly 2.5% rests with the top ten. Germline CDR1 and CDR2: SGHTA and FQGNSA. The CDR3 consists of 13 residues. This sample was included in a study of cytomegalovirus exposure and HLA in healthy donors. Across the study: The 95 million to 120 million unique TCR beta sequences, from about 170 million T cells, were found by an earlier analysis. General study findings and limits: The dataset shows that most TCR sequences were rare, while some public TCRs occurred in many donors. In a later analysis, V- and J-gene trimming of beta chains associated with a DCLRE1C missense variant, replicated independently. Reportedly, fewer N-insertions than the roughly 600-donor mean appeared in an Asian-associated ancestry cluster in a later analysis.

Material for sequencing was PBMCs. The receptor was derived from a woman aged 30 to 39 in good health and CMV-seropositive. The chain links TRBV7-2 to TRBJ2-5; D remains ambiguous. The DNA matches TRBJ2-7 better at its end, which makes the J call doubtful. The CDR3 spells CASSPRGDYEQYF. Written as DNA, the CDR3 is TGTGCCAGCAGCCCCCGCGGAGACTACGAGCAGTACTTC.